A single sample gave rise to the 23 T cell receptor beta chains below, sequenced in a study of blood T cells in healthy people across ages. The second PCR ran about 6 to 12 cycles with a sample-barcoded 5' primer and J-beta primers. MiXCR was run by TCRdb on the 5' RACE reads, yielding one entry per CDR3 protein. The repertoire includes 1.5 million to 2 million distinct CDR3 sequences, roughly a third of them detected once, and over 9% sits in the top ten. The sequencing input was blood. These receptors came from a woman younger than 45 in good health.

The chain employs TRBV10-3 and TRBJ1-2; no clear D gene. V lost 7 bases and J 8 bases, leaving 17 bases between the germline ends. The germline V gene encodes CDR1 ENHRY and CDR2 SYGVKD. The CDR3 length is 13 residues. The CDR3 loop reads CAINAGAPNGYTF. The CDR3 DNA reads TGTGCCATCAACGCCGGAGCTCCTAACGGCTACACCTTC.

The chain employs TRBV7-8 and TRBJ1-4; maybe TRBD1 (6 bases). The CDR3 is 17 amino acids. V lost 3 bases and J lost 8, with 22 bases in between. CDR1 and CDR2 (germline): SGHVS, FQNEAQ. The CDR3 nucleotides are TGTGCCAGCAGCTTGGGTGTACGGGGGGCGATGGGAGAAAAACTGTTTTTT. It translates to CASSLGVRGAMGEKLFF.

The V and J genes are TRBV5-1 and TRBJ2-7, with D possibly being TRBD1 or TRBD2 (5 bases each). There are 16 residues in the CDR3. Germline CDR1 SGHRS, CDR2 YFSETQ. Trimming stripped 0 bases from V and 0 bases from J, with 13 bases between. The chain's CDR3 is CASSLVGTFSSYEQYF. CDR3 in DNA: TGCGCCAGCAGCTTGGTCGGGACGTTTTCCTCCTACGAGCAGTACTTC.

This chain uses TRBV5-1 with TRBJ1-2; D ambiguous. Germline values: CDR1 SGHRS, CDR2 YFSETQ. The ends were cut back, 0 bases at V and 6 bases at J, with 15 bases in the middle. CDR3 length: 15 amino acids. CDR3 nucleotide sequence: TGCGCCAGCAGCTTGGAAAGCAGTCGAGGGCATGGCTACACCTTC. It specifies CASSLESSRGHGYTF.

Written as DNA, the CDR3 is TGTGCCAGCAGTTTATCCGTGGGACTAGCGGGGGGGCTGGATGAGCAGTTCTTC. Its protein product is CASSLSVGLAGGLDEQFF. This chain connects TRBV27 to TRBJ2-1; 16 bases map to TRBD2. The CDR3 is 18 residues long. Germline CDR1 reads MNHEY; CDR2 reads SMNVEV (reference sequence). The J segment lost 8 bases and the V segment lost 0 bases, leaving 7 bases of the junction unmatched.

A note on this clonotype: A read error is possible here, since a much larger clone lies one base away. CDR3 residues: CSTRDPGTLSSYEQYF. The DNA of the CDR3 is TGCAGTACTAGAGATCCCGGGACACTTAGCTCCTACGAGCAGTACTTC. This rearrangement joins TRBV20-1 to TRBJ2-7; TRBD1 is a possible D gene (6 bases). Germline V CDR1 and CDR2: DFQATT, SNEGSKA (reference sequence). This CDR3 region has 16 residues.

The chain employs TRBV13 and TRBJ2-7; D is ambiguous. The CDR3 runs to 13 residues. V was clipped by 3 bases and J by 2 bases, with 8 bases between them. CDR1 and CDR2 from the germline V gene are PRHDT and FYEKMQ (reference sequence). The DNA of the CDR3 is TGTGCCAGCAGCTTTGCAGCAACCTACGAGCAGTACTTC. Translated, it gives CASSFAATYEQYF.

The count of this clonotype is one. The V gene is TRBV10-3, the J gene TRBJ1-5; D remains ambiguous. The length of the CDR3 is 13 residues. Germline loops: CDR1 ENHRY, CDR2 SYGVKD. The V and J ends lost 10 bases and 7 bases respectively, with 17 bases between them. CDR3 loop: CATTESRAQPQHF. CDR3 bases: TGTGCCACCACCGAATCCCGGGCGCAGCCCCAGCATTTT.

This chain connects TRBV24-1 to TRBJ2-3; TRBD2 aligns across 11 bases. The CDR3 covers 18 residues. The junction had 4 bases not matched to a gene; V was cut back by 0 bases and J by 0 bases. CDR1 and CDR2 (germline): KGHDR, SFDVKD. CDR3 loop: CATSDLQTSGASTDTQYF. The CDR3 DNA reads as TGTGCCACCAGTGATTTGCAGACTAGCGGGGCCAGCACAGATACGCAGTATTTT.

This chain joins TRBV9 and TRBJ2-3; D may be TRBD2 (6 bases). CDR3 length equals 14 residues. The ends were cut back, 0 bases at V and 6 bases at J, with 11 bases in the middle. Germline V CDR1 and CDR2: SGDLS, YYNGEE. DNA of the CDR3: TGTGCCAGCAGCGTAGCCTCTAGCGTGGATACGCAGTATTTT. Amino acid sequence: CASSVASSVDTQYF. The entire variable domain, with the rest obtained from reference TRBV9 and TRBJ2-3, is as follows: DSGVTQTPKHLITATGQRVTLRCSPRSGDLSVYWYQQSLDQGLQFLIQYYNGEERAKGNILERFSAQQFPDLHSELNLSSLELGDSALYFCASSVASSVDTQYFGPGTRLTVL.

A few counts support this clonotype. The chain joins TRBV7-8 to TRBJ2-3; perhaps TRBD1 as D (6 bases). In germline, CDR1 is SGHVS, CDR2 FQNEAQ. Trimming pared 6 bases from V and 0 bases from J, leaving 13 bases between. The CDR3 runs to 15 residues. The CDR3 DNA is TGTGCCAGCAGGGGGTACAGGGATAGCACAGATACGCAGTATTTT. It codes for CASRGYRDSTDTQYF.

Concerning this clonotype: The CDR3 does not end in the conserved phenylalanine or tryptophan, so this is likely a read error. The chain couples TRBV27 to TRBJ2-1, with 10 bases lining up with TRBD2. This CDR3 is 15 amino acids long. After removal of 6 bases from V and 3 bases from J, the junction contained 5 bases not matched to a gene. Per germline, CDR1 MNHEY and CDR2 SMNVEV (reference sequence). As DNA, the CDR3 is TGTGCCAGCAGCATCACTAGCGGGAACTACAATGAGCAGTTCGTC. It is translated as CASSITSGNYNEQFV.

A remark on this clonotype: Mismatch with germline at one junction end may stem from a read error. This chain links TRBV7-9 with TRBJ1-3; perhaps TRBD1 as D (6 bases). Germline CDR1 SEHNR, CDR2 FQNEAQ (reference sequence). The CDR3 runs to 13 residues. CDR3: CASNTQGADTIYF. The CDR3 nucleotides are TGTGCTAGCAACACACAGGGAGCGGACACCATATATTTT.

There are many counts of this clonotype. This chain joins TRBV5-6 and TRBJ2-5; the match to TRBD2 covers 7 bases. Trimming at V came to 1 base and at J to 3 bases, leaving 3 bases not matched to a gene. This CDR3 comprises 14 residues. Germline CDR1 is SGHDT and CDR2 is YYEEEE. This chain's CDR3 is CASSLSLAEETQYF. The CDR3 region has the DNA TGTGCCAGCAGCTTGAGTCTAGCGGAAGAGACCCAGTACTTC.

This clonotype has a count of ten or more. The chain uses TRBV9 and TRBJ2-7, with TRBD2 matching over 10 bases. Germline lookup yields CDR1 SGDLS and CDR2 YYNGEE. V dropped 0 bases and J dropped 4; count of bases not matched to a gene: 10. The CDR3 covers 17 residues. The CDR3 coding sequence is TGTGCCAGCAGCGTAGGCATGGGCCCTAGCGGGAGTTACGAGCAGTACTTC. Its translation is CASSVGMGPSGSYEQYF.

To note about this clonotype: This may stem from a read error, because a much larger clone lies one nucleotide away. The conserved phenylalanine or tryptophan normally closing the CDR3 is absent here, so this likely arose from a read error. V gene TRBV7-6 combines with J gene TRBJ2-7; D is possibly TRBD1 (6 bases). Germline V gene sequence: CDR1 SGHVS, CDR2 FNYEAQ. V was clipped by 1 base and J by 3 bases, with 7 bases between them. The CDR3 loop spans 13 amino acids. Here the CDR3 DNA reads TGTGCCAGCAGCTTAGACAGGGTCTACGAGCAGTACCTC. Its protein is CASSLDRVYEQYL.

The chain combines TRBV7-2 with TRBJ2-7; 8 nucleotides agree with TRBD2. Germline V gives CDR1 SGHTA, CDR2 FQGNSA. The CDR3 contains 14 residues. The V segment lost 5 bases and the J segment 10 bases; nucleotides outside the gene matches: 13. CDR3 coding DNA: TGTGCCAGCAGCGTCGGGGGGGCGAAAGAGGCCCAGTACTTC. It yields the protein CASSVGGAKEAQYF.

This clonotype appeared many times. The V gene is TRBV10-3, the J gene TRBJ1-2, with unresolved D. The CDR3 runs 13 residues. Per germline, CDR1 ENHRY and CDR2 SYGVKD. V dropped 10 bases and J dropped 2 bases, with 14 bases sitting between them. DNA of the CDR3: TGTGCCACCAGCCGGGGATCCAACTATGGCTACACCTTC. This gives the protein CATSRGSNYGYTF.

This clonotype turned up a few times. This sequence joins TRBV29-1 and TRBJ2-1, with a tentative D call TRBD2 (6 bases). CDR3 length equals 14 residues. Trimming pared 4 bases from V and 2 bases from J, leaving 12 bases between. The germline V gene has CDR1 SQVTM and CDR2 ANQGSEA. This CDR3 reads CSVGIAVAYNEQFF. The CDR3 DNA reads as TGCAGCGTTGGGATAGCGGTCGCCTACAATGAGCAGTTCTTC.

Here the CDR3 DNA reads TGTGCCAGCAGCTTAGAAGGGGGGGCACGCTCCTACGAGCAGTACTTC. This encodes CASSLEGGARSYEQYF. The chain has TRBV11-2 and TRBJ2-7; a possible D gene is TRBD2 (7 bases). Trimming took off 0 bases at V and 0 bases at J, with 12 bases between the two ends. The CDR3 runs 16 residues. Germline assignment: CDR1 SGHAT and CDR2 FQNNGV.

The chain uses TRBV7-9 and TRBJ2-5; TRBD1 matches at 7 bases. CDR3 length equals 14 residues. With V trimmed by 5 bases and J by 11 bases, 14 bases remained unmatched. CDR1 SEHNR and CDR2 FQNEAQ come from the germline V gene (reference sequence). Here the CDR3 reads CASSPKGAGYGQYF. DNA for the CDR3: TGTGCCAGCAGCCCCAAGGGGGCTGGGTACGGGCAGTACTTC.

This clonotype was counted only a few times. This sequence joins TRBV7-7 and TRBJ2-5; D may match TRBD1 or TRBD2 (5 bases each). This CDR3 is 15 amino acids long. V lost 3 bases and J lost 5, with 16 bases in between. Germline values: CDR1 SSHAT, CDR2 FNYEAQ (reference sequence). CDR3 residues: CASSLAVGVPETQYF. CDR3 coding DNA: TGTGCCAGCAGCTTGGCCGTGGGGGTGCCGGAGACCCAGTACTTC.

In this sample, this clonotype turned up a few times. The chain combines TRBV7-2 with TRBJ1-2, with D perhaps matching TRBD1 (5 bases). Germline values: CDR1 SGHTA, CDR2 FQGNSA. Trimming removed 2 bases at V and 8 bases at J, with 21 bases between. The CDR3 loop spans 16 amino acids. The DNA of the CDR3 is TGTGCCAGCAGCTTATCCCCCCAAGGGGCATCGGGGGGCTACACCTTC. This gives the protein CASSLSPQGASGGYTF.